The TCR beta chain under discussion was sequenced for a study of OX40 agonist ivuxolimab in advanced cancers. The CDR3 contains 15 residues. The junction had 4 bases not matched to a gene; V was cut back by 3 bases and J by 4 bases. CDR1 is SEHNR and CDR2 is FQNEAQ in the germline V gene (reference sequence). This clone was detected only a few times. Repertoires were generated with immunoSEQ multiplex PCR, while TCRdb's copy carries only in-frame clones and drops some. Of around 40,000 clones listed, roughly 80% are singletons. The sequencing used CD4+ or CD8+ T cells sorted from blood, collected in a trial of the OX40 agonist ivuxolimab. J is TRBJ1-5 and V is TRBV7-9, with 9 bases identical to TRBD1. This receptor was taken from an adult with an advanced solid tumor such as melanoma, head and neck, liver or kidney cancer. The CDR3 nucleotides are TGTGCCAGCAGCTTGACAGGGGGGAATAATCAGCCCCAGCATTTT. It encodes CASSLTGGNNQPQHF.